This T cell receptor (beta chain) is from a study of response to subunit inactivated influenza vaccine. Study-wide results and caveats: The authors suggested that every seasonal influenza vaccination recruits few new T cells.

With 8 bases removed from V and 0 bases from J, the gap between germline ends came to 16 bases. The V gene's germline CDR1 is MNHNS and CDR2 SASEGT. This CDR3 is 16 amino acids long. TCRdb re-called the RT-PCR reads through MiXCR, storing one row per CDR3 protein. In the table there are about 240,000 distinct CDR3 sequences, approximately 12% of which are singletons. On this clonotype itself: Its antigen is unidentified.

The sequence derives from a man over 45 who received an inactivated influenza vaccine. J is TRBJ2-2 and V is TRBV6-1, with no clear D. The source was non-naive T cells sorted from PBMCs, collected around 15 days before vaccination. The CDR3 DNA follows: TGTGCCAGCTTTCGGAGACCCCAAACGAACACCGGGGAGCTGTTTTTT. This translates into CASFRRPQTNTGELFF.